The 11 T cell receptor beta chains reported below all come from one sample, sequenced in a study of cytomegalovirus exposure and HLA in healthy donors. The PCR made use of 60 Vbeta and 13 Jbeta primers. Using immunoSEQ multiplex PCR, the repertoire was profiled, and TCRdb retains in-frame clones only, with some absent. The data show 110,000 to 150,000 clones, with about 82% seen just once and 3% to 3.5% held by the top ten. The sequenced material came from PBMCs. Every receptor here comes from a male donor in good health and CMV-seronegative.

The chain joins TRBV25-1 to TRBJ2-7; D might be TRBD1 (5 bases). V was trimmed by 4 bases and J by 3 bases, leaving 10 bases between them. CDR1 is MGHDK, CDR2 SYGVNS, per germline. This CDR3 comprises 13 residues. CDR3: CASSGRQLYEQYF. In DNA form, the CDR3 reads TGTGCCAGCAGTGGAAGACAGCTCTACGAGCAGTACTTC.

The CDR3 nucleotides read TGTGCCAGCAGTTTAGGAGGGACGGGATACTCTGGAAACACCATATATTTT. Translation gives CASSLGGTGYSGNTIYF. The V gene is TRBV28, the J gene TRBJ1-3, with a tentative D call TRBD1 (5 bases). CDR3 length equals 17 residues. Germline CDR1 reads MDHEN; CDR2 reads SYDVKM. Trimming stripped 2 bases from V and 0 bases from J, with 14 bases between.

This chain uses TRBV28 with TRBJ2-5, with 9 bases aligning to TRBD1. The germline CDR1 and CDR2 sequences are MDHEN and SYDVKM. This CDR3 is 14 amino acids long. V lost 7 bases to trimming and J lost 5 bases; unmatched junction nucleotides: 8. CDR3 DNA: TGTGCCAGCACATCCCCCGGACAGGGGGAGACCCAGTACTTC. This sequence encodes CASTSPGQGETQYF.

The chain carries TRBV2 and TRBJ1-5, with 7 positions matching TRBD1. J lost 4 bases, V lost 6 bases, and 9 bases had no gene match. CDR3 size: 15 residues. Germline V gives CDR1 SNHLY, CDR2 FYNNEI. The CDR3 DNA is TGTGCCAGCAGCCCATGGACAGGCATTAATCAGCCCCAGCATTTT. It specifies CASSPWTGINQPQHF.

V and J are TRBV25-1 and TRBJ2-1, with 8 positions matching TRBD2. J was trimmed by 8 bases and V by 6 bases; bases with no gene match: 12. CDR1 and CDR2 (germline): MGHDK, SYGVNS. This CDR3 is built from 15 residues. CDR3 sequence reads: CASSRPGLDGDEQFF. The CDR3 region has the DNA TGTGCCAGCAGCCGACCGGGACTAGACGGCGATGAGCAGTTCTTC.

This clone was picked up one time. Here the CDR3 reads CASSPTGGSNEQYF. As DNA, the CDR3 is TGTGCCAGCAGTCCGACAGGGGGGAGTAACGAGCAGTACTTC. This chain links TRBV27 with TRBJ2-7, with TRBD1 matching over 9 bases. There are 14 residues in the CDR3. The V segment lost 5 bases and the J segment 5 bases; nucleotides outside the gene matches: 7. Germline loops: CDR1 MNHEY, CDR2 SMNVEV (reference sequence).

The chain links TRBV6-1 to TRBJ2-1; tentative D call: TRBD1 (6 bases). Germline CDR1 is MNHNS and CDR2 is SASEGT. The CDR3 totals 13 residues. V lost 0 bases to trimming and J lost 14 bases, with 14 bases between them. CDR3: CASSEAPDRRKFF. In DNA, the CDR3 is TGTGCCAGCAGTGAAGCCCCAGACAGGAGGAAGTTCTTC.

CDR3 residues: CAWSVLGLHEQFF. As DNA, the CDR3 is TGTGCCTGGAGTGTACTCGGACTACATGAGCAGTTCTTC. The chain joins TRBV30 to TRBJ2-1; maybe TRBD2 (6 bases). Germline V gene lookup returns CDR1 GTSNPN and CDR2 SVGIG (reference sequence). This CDR3 is built from 13 residues. V lost 0 bases, J lost 8 bases, and 11 bases lay in between.

V usage is TRBV18 and J usage is TRBJ2-5; 7 nucleotides agree with TRBD1. The germline gives CDR1 KGHSH, CDR2 LQKENI. The CDR3 runs 14 residues. Trimming at V came to 3 bases and at J to 5 bases, leaving 6 bases not matched to a gene. The chain's CDR3 is CASSPDTGEETQYF. The DNA for the CDR3 is TGTGCCAGCTCACCCGATACAGGGGAGGAGACCCAGTACTTC.

This clone was detected once. The V and J genes are TRBV6-1 and TRBJ2-1; 8 bases map to TRBD1. Unmatched junction bases numbered 9, after V lost 1 base and J lost 1 base. Per the germline V gene, CDR1 is MNHNS and CDR2 is SASEGT. The CDR3 runs 18 residues. Here the CDR3 reads CASSEVPVTGGSYNEQFF. CDR3 nucleotide sequence: TGTGCCAGCAGTGAAGTCCCCGTTACAGGGGGGTCCTACAATGAGCAGTTCTTC.

The rearrangement joins TRBV5-6 to TRBJ2-2; TRBD2 matches at 7 bases. The CDR3 is 14 residues long. J lost 7 bases, V lost 4 bases, and 7 bases had no gene match. The germline V gene has CDR1 SGHDT and CDR2 YYEEEE. CDR3 in amino acids: CASSDGTIGGELFF. CDR3 nucleotide sequence: TGTGCCAGCAGCGACGGGACTATTGGCGGGGAGCTGTTTTTT.